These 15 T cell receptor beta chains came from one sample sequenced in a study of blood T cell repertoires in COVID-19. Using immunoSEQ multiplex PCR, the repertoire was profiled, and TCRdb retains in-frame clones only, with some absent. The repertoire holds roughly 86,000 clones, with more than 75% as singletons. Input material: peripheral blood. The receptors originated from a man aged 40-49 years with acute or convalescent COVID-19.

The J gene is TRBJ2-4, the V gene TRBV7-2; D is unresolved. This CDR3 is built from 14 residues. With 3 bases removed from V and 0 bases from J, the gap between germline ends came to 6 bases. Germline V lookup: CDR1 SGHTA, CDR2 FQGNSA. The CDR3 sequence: CASSLRLAKNIQYF. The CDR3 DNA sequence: TGTGCCAGCAGCTTGCGCCTAGCCAAAAACATTCAGTACTTC.

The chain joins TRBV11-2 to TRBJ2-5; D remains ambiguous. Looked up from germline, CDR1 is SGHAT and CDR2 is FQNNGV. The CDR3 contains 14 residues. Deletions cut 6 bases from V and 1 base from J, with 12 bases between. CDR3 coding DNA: TGTGCCAGCAGTCCCTCAGTCTTCCAAGAGACCCAGTACTTC. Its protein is CASSPSVFQETQYF.

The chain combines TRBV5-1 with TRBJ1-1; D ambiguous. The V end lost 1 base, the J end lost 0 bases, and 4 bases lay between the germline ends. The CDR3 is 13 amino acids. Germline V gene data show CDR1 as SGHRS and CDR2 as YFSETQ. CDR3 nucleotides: TGCGCCAGCAGCTTGTCTTTGAACACTGAAGCTTTCTTT. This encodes CASSLSLNTEAFF.

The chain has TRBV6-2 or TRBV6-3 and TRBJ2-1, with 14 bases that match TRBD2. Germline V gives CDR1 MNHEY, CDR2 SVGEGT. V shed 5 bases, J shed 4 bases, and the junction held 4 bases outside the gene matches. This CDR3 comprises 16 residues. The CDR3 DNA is TGTGCCAGCAGTCCAGGGACTAGCGGGGGTTACAATGAGCAGTTCTTC. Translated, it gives CASSPGTSGGYNEQFF.

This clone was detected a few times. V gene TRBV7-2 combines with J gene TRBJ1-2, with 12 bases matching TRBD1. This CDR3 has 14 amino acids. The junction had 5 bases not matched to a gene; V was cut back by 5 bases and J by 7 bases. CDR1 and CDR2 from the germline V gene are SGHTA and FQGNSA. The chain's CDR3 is CASSPGQGARGYTF. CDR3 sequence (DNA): TGTGCCAGCAGCCCGGGACAGGGGGCGCGTGGCTACACCTTC.

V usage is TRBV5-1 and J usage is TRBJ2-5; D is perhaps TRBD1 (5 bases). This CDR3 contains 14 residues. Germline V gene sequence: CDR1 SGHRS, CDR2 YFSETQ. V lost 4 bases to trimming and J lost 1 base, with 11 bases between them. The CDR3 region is CASSPRDSQETQYF. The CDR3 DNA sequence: TGCGCCAGCAGCCCACGAGACAGCCAAGAGACCCAGTACTTC.

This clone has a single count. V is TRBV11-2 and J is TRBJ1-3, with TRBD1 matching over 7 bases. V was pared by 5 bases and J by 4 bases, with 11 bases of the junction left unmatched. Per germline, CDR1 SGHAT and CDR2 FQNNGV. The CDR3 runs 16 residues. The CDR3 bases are TGTGCCAGCAGCAAATGGCAGACAGGGCCAGGAAACACCATATATTTT. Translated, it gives CASSKWQTGPGNTIYF. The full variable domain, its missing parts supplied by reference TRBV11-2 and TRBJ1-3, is EAGVAQSPRYKIIEKRQSVAFWCNPISGHATLYWYQQILGQGPKLLIQFQNNGVVDDSQLPKDRFSAERLKGVDSTLKIQPAKLEDSAVYLCASSKWQTGPGNTIYFGEGSWLTVV.

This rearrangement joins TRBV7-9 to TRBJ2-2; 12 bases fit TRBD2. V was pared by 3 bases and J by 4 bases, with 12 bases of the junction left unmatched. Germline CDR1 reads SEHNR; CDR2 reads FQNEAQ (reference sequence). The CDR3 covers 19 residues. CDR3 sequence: CASSFPSLAGGYFTGELFF. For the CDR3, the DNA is TGTGCCAGCAGCTTCCCCTCACTAGCGGGAGGTTACTTCACCGGGGAGCTGTTTTTT.

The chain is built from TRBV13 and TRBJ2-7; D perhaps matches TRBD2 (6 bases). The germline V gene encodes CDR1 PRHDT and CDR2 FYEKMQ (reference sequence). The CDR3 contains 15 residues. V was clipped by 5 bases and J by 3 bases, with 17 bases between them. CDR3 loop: CASSISGTGGYEQYF. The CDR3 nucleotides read TGTGCCAGCAGCATCTCCGGGACTGGAGGCTACGAGCAGTACTTC.

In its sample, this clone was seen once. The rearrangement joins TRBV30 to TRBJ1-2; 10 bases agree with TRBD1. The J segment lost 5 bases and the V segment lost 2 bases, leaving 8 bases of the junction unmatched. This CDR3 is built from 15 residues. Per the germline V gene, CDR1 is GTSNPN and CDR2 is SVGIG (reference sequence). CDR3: CAWSPPGTGVYGYTF. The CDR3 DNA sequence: TGTGCCTGGAGTCCCCCGGGGACAGGGGTTTATGGCTACACCTTC. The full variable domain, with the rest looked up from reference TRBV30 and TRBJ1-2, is SQTIHQWPATLVQPVGSPLSLECTVEGTSNPNLYWYRQAAGRGLQLLFYSVGIGQISSEVPQNLSASRPQDRQFILSSKKLLLSDSGFYLCAWSPPGTGVYGYTFGSGTRLTVV.

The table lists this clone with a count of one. As DNA, the CDR3 is TGTGCCAGCAGCTCTCTAGCGAAGAACACCGGGGAGCTGTTTTTT. Protein: CASSSLAKNTGELFF. V gene TRBV5-6 combines with J gene TRBJ2-2; D may be TRBD2 (6 bases). The CDR3 is 15 amino acids. Germline loops: CDR1 SGHDT, CDR2 YYEEEE. V shed 3 bases and J shed 1 base, with 10 bases lying between them.

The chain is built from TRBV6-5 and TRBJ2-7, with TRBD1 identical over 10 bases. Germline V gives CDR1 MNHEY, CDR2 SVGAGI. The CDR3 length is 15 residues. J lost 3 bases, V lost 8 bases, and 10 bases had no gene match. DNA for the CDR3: TGTGCCAGCCAACTGGGACAGGGGTGGGTCTACGAGCAGTACTTC. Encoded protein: CASQLGQGWVYEQYF.

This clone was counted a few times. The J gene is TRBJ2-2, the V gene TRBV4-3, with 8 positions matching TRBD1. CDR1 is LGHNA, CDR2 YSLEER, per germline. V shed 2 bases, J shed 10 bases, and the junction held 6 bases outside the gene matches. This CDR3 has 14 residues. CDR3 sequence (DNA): TGCGCCAGCAGCCAACGGACAGGGAGCCCGGAGCTGTTTTTT. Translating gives CASSQRTGSPELFF.

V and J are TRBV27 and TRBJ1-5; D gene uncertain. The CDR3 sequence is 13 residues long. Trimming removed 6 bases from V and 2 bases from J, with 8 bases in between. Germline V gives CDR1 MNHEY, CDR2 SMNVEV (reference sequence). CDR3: CASSLLGNQPQHF. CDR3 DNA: TGTGCCAGCAGCCTACTTGGCAATCAGCCCCAGCATTTT.

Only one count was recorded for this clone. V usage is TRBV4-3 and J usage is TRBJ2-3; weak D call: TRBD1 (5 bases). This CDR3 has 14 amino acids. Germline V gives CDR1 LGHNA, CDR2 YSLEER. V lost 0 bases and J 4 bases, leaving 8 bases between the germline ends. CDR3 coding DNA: TGCGCCAGCAGCCAAGAGGGGCCCCCAGATACGCAGTATTTT. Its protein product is CASSQEGPPDTQYF.